The 22 T cell receptor beta chains below come from one sample, sequenced in a study of molecular identifiers for immune sequencing clone quantification. Each CDR3 protein gets one entry after TCRdb re-called the PCR reads with MiXCR. This sample has about 510,000 distinct CDR3 sequences; 20% to 25% occur once, and the top ten carry about 0.78%. Sequencing was performed on naive CD8+ T cells from blood, with Jurkat cell RNA spiked in. The subset: FACS-sorted CD8+CD4-CCR7+CD45RA+ naive T cells. These receptors came from a human donor in good health. Some libraries in this study had Jurkat cell RNA spiked in.

This clonotype was picked up many times. The chain recombines TRBV4-3 with TRBJ1-3, with TRBD1 matching 9 bases. In germline, CDR1 is LGHNA, CDR2 YSLEER. The CDR3 extends over 15 amino acids. V lost 2 bases to trimming and J lost 2 bases; unmatched junction nucleotides: 1. The CDR3 DNA reads TGCGCCAGCAGCCAAAACAGGGGGCCTGGAAACACCATATATTTT. It codes for CASSQNRGPGNTIYF.

This clonotype was detected ten times or more. The CDR3 here is CSAEYYDRNTGELFF. The CDR3 bases are TGCAGTGCCGAGTACTACGACAGGAACACCGGGGAGCTGTTTTTT. J is TRBJ2-2 and V is TRBV20-1; a possible D gene is TRBD1 (5 bases). Between the trimmed V and J ends, which lost 6 bases and 1 base, there was a span of 15 bases. The V gene's germline CDR1 is DFQATT and CDR2 SNEGSKA (reference sequence). The CDR3 is 15 amino acids.

This clonotype was picked up many times. The V call is TRBV20-1, the J call TRBJ2-7, with TRBD1 identical over 7 bases. The CDR3 is made up of 14 amino acids. Germline V gene data show CDR1 as DFQATT and CDR2 as SNEGSKA (reference sequence). V was pared by 0 bases and J by 3 bases, with 5 bases of the junction left unmatched. CDR3 residues: CSAREAQGSYEQYF. CDR3 nucleotides: TGCAGTGCTAGAGAAGCACAGGGGAGCTACGAGCAGTACTTC.

This chain links TRBV11-2 with TRBJ2-7; D gene unclear. Looked up from germline, CDR1 is SGHAT and CDR2 is FQNNGV. Trimming pared 1 base from V and 2 bases from J, leaving 9 bases between. The CDR3 has 14 amino acids. CDR3 region: CASSLGAETYEQYF. The CDR3 nucleotides are TGTGCCAGCAGCTTAGGGGCAGAGACCTACGAGCAGTACTTC.

The V gene is TRBV20-1, the J gene TRBJ2-1, with a possible D match to TRBD1 (5 bases). Trimming stripped 4 bases from V and 2 bases from J, with 12 bases between. This CDR3 has 14 amino acids. The germline V gene encodes CDR1 DFQATT and CDR2 SNEGSKA (reference sequence). CDR3: CSANDLDTYNEQFF. DNA of the CDR3: TGCAGTGCTAACGACCTGGACACCTACAATGAGCAGTTCTTC.

This clonotype has ten or more counts. This rearrangement joins TRBV27 to TRBJ2-7; TRBD1 might be the D (6 bases). Germline CDR1 is MNHEY and CDR2 is SMNVEV (reference sequence). This CDR3 contains 15 residues. Deletions cut 4 bases from V and 4 bases from J, with 17 bases between. This CDR3 reads CASSYSGRGQYEQYF. CDR3 DNA: TGTGCCAGCAGTTACTCTGGCAGGGGCCAGTACGAGCAGTACTTC.

The sample holds many counts of this clonotype. This chain connects TRBV20-1 to TRBJ2-7; TRBD2 matches 9 bases. With V trimmed by 0 bases and J by 5 bases, 8 bases remained unmatched. The CDR3 spans 15 residues. Germline loops: CDR1 DFQATT, CDR2 SNEGSKA (reference sequence). CDR3 DNA sequence: TGCAGTGCTAGAGATCGAGATAGCGGGAGCGACGAGCAGTACTTC. Amino acid sequence: CSARDRDSGSDEQYF.

Ten or more counts support this clonotype. The chain uses TRBV12-3 or TRBV12-4 and TRBJ2-4; D is unclear. The CDR3 contains 14 residues. Trimming took off 6 bases at V and 6 bases at J, with 15 bases between the two ends. This chain's CDR3 is CASSLIGRRNIQYF. The CDR3 DNA reads as TGTGCCAGCAGCCTAATCGGACGGAGAAACATTCAGTACTTC.

This sequence joins TRBV7-9 and TRBJ2-2, with 8 bases lining up with TRBD1. In germline, CDR1 is SEHNR, CDR2 FQNEAQ (reference sequence). The length of the CDR3 is 17 residues. V shed 4 bases, J shed 7 bases, and the junction held 14 bases outside the gene matches. The CDR3 loop is CASSSPGGGFLGGELFF. The CDR3 DNA is TGTGCCAGCAGCTCTCCAGGGGGCGGTTTCCTAGGCGGGGAGCTGTTTTTT.

The chain is built from TRBV5-6 and TRBJ2-7; 9 bases line up with TRBD2. Germline-derived CDR1 and CDR2 are SGHDT and YYEEEE. The CDR3 contains 13 residues. V was clipped by 4 bases and J by 6 bases; unmatched bases: 5. The CDR3 loop reads CASSAGGFGEQYF. The CDR3 nucleotides read TGTGCCAGCAGCGCGGGAGGGTTTGGCGAGCAGTACTTC. Variable domain in full (rest from reference TRBV5-6 and TRBJ2-7): DAGVTQSPTHLIKTRGQQVTLRCSPKSGHDTVSWYQQALGQGPQFIFQYYEEEERQRGNFPDRFSGHQFPNYSSELNVNALLLGDSALYLCASSAGGFGEQYFGPGTRLTVT.

This clonotype was observed a handful of times. This chain joins TRBV2 and TRBJ2-7; D tentatively reads TRBD1 or TRBD2 (6 bases each). The CDR3 is 14 residues long. The V end lost 8 bases, the J end lost 0 bases, and 14 bases lay between the germline ends. The germline V gene has CDR1 SNHLY and CDR2 FYNNEI. The CDR3 is CASLRGGGSYEQYF. CDR3 in DNA: TGTGCCAGCCTTAGAGGAGGGGGCTCCTACGAGCAGTACTTC. Full variable domain (rest looked up from reference TRBV2 and TRBJ2-7): EPEVTQTPSHQVTQMGQEVILRCVPISNHLYFYWYRQILGQKVEFLVSFYNNEISEKSEIFDDQFSVERPDGSNFTLKIRSTKLEDSAMYFCASLRGGGSYEQYFGPGTRLTVT.

Ten or more counts support this clonotype. This sequence joins TRBV27 and TRBJ2-2; a possible D gene is TRBD2 (6 bases). The CDR3 covers 14 residues. The ends were cut back, 8 bases at V and 3 bases at J, with 13 bases in the middle. Looked up from germline, CDR1 is MNHEY and CDR2 is SMNVEV (reference sequence). CDR3 nucleotide sequence: TGTGCCAGCGGGGGAGGATTCCACACCGGGGAGCTGTTTTTT. Its protein product is CASGGGFHTGELFF.

A remark on this clonotype: One end of the junction varies from germline; a read error may be responsible. This rearrangement joins TRBV2 to TRBJ1-5; 9 bases fit TRBD1. The CDR3 spans 15 residues. Germline V gene lookup returns CDR1 SNHLY and CDR2 FYNNEI. The CDR3 DNA is TGTGCCAGCAGTATGGACAGGGGAGGCAATCAGCACCAGCATTTT. Translation: CASSMDRGGNQHQHF.

This chain joins TRBV7-9 and TRBJ2-5; weak D call: TRBD1 (6 bases). Per the germline V gene, CDR1 is SEHNR and CDR2 is FQNEAQ (reference sequence). The CDR3 extends over 18 amino acids. V dropped 4 bases and J dropped 2 bases, with 23 bases sitting between them. In nucleotides, the CDR3 is TGTGCCAGCAGCTCAACTCCGGGACACGTAACAACTCAAGAGACCCAGTACTTC. Amino acids: CASSSTPGHVTTQETQYF.

This clonotype has ten or more counts. The gene calls are TRBV7-7 and TRBJ2-1; D call uncertain. Trimming cost V 1 base and J 2 bases, with 18 bases left between them. Germline CDR1 is SSHAT and CDR2 is FNYEAQ (reference sequence). The CDR3 has 18 amino acids. CDR3 residues: CASSLELVGPQTYNEQFF. The CDR3 DNA sequence: TGTGCCAGCAGCTTAGAGCTCGTGGGCCCACAAACCTACAATGAGCAGTTCTTC.

This clonotype was observed many times. The V gene is TRBV28, the J gene TRBJ2-7; D unresolved. This CDR3 comprises 14 residues. The germline V gene has CDR1 MDHEN and CDR2 SYDVKM. Trimming stripped 1 base from V and 2 bases from J, with 9 bases between. The CDR3 DNA reads as TGTGCCAGCAGTTTATTTGCGAGAGCCTACGAGCAGTACTTC. Translation: CASSLFARAYEQYF.

For this clonotype: A single base separates this from a much larger clone, so it may be a read error. The rearrangement joins TRBV7-2 to TRBJ1-2; 7 bases fit TRBD1. The J segment lost 6 bases and the V segment lost 1 base, leaving 2 bases of the junction unmatched. Looked up from germline, CDR1 is SGHTA and CDR2 is FQGNSA. CDR3 length: 13 residues. The CDR3 nucleotides are TGTGCCAGCAGCTTAGAAGGGGGCCATGGCTACACCTTC. The encoded protein is CASSLEGGHGYTF. The full variable domain, in which reference TRBV7-2 and TRBJ1-2 provide the parts outside the CDR3, is GAGVSQSPSNKVTEKGKDVELRCDPISGHTALYWYRQSLGQGLEFLIYFQGNSAPDKSGLPSDRFSAERTGGSVSTLTIQRTQQEDSAVYLCASSLEGGHGYTFGSGTRLTVV.

V usage is TRBV6-5 and J usage is TRBJ2-5; 9 bases line up with TRBD2. The CDR3 is 18 residues long. The trim removed 0 bases at V and 9 bases at J, leaving 17 bases unmatched. Germline CDR1 and CDR2: MNHEY and SVGAGI. CDR3: CASSYSSLAGPPGEAQYF. CDR3 DNA: TGTGCCAGCAGTTACTCTTCGCTAGCGGGACCTCCGGGGGAGGCCCAGTACTTC.

This clonotype was detected only a few times. The V call is TRBV19, the J call TRBJ1-2; D is uncertain. Trimming removed 3 bases from V and 8 bases from J, with 13 bases in between. The germline V gene has CDR1 LNHDA and CDR2 SQIVND (reference sequence). The CDR3 spans 13 residues. CDR3 sequence reads: CASSIPDFRGYTF. The DNA of the CDR3 is TGTGCCAGTAGTATCCCCGACTTCCGAGGCTACACCTTC.

On this clonotype: A much larger clone differs from this one at a single base, so this may be a read error. It is likely a read error, because the conserved phenylalanine at the end of the CDR3 is missing. The rearrangement links TRBV28 to TRBJ2-7; no clear D gene. This CDR3 region has 12 residues. CDR1 and CDR2 (germline): MDHEN, SYDVKM. The V gene lost 5 bases and the J gene lost 2 bases, with 7 bases spanning the gap. This chain's CDR3 is CASSRSAYEQYL. The CDR3 DNA sequence: TGTGCCAGCAGTAGGTCCGCCTACGAGCAGTACCTC.

This clonotype was counted ten times or more. The chain couples TRBV4-1 to TRBJ2-5; perhaps TRBD1 as D (6 bases). The length of the CDR3 is 15 residues. The V gene lost 1 base and the J gene lost 4 bases, with 13 bases spanning the gap. Germline values: CDR1 MGHRA, CDR2 YSYEKL. CDR3: CASSQGPRRGETQYF. The CDR3 DNA reads as TGCGCCAGCAGCCAAGGCCCGCGCAGGGGAGAGACCCAGTACTTC.

The chain links TRBV29-1 to TRBJ2-5; the D gene is possibly TRBD1 (6 bases). The germline V gene encodes CDR1 SQVTM and CDR2 ANQGSEA. V dropped 6 bases and J dropped 2 bases, with 16 bases sitting between them. The CDR3 loop spans 14 amino acids. In nucleotides, the CDR3 is TGCAGCGTCCGACGAGTGGGGGCTCAAGAGACCCAGTACTTC. It is translated as CSVRRVGAQETQYF.